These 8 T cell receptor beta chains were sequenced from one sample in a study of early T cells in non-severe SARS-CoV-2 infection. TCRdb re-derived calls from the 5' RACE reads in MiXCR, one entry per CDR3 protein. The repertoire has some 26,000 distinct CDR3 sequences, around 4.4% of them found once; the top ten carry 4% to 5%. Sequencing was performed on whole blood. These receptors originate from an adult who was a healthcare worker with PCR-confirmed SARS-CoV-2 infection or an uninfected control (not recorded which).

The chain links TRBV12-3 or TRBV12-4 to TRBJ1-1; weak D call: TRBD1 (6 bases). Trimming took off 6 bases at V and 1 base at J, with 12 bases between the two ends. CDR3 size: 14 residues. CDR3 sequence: CASSTTGSNTEAFF. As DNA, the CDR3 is TGTGCCAGCAGCACGACAGGATCGAACACTGAAGCTTTCTTT.

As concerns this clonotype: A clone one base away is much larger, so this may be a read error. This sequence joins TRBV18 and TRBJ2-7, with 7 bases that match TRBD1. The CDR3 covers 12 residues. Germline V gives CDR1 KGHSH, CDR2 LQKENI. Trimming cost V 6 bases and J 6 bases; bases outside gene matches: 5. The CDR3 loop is CASSRQGTEQYF. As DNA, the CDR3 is TGTGCCAGCTCGCGACAGGGAACCGAGCAGTACTTC.

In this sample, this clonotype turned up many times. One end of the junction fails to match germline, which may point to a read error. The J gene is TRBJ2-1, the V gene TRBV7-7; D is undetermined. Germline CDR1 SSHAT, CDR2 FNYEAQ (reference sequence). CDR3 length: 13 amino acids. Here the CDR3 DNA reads TGTGCTAGCAGCTTAGGTCTTAACAATGAGCAGTTCTTC. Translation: CASSLGLNNEQFF.

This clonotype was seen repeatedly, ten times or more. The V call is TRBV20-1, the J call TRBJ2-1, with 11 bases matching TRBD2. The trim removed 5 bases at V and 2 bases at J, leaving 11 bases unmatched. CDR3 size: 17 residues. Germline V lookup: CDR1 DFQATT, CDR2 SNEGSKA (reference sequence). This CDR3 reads CSAQSSGRAGPYNEQFF. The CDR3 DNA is TGCAGTGCTCAGAGTAGCGGGAGGGCCGGGCCCTACAATGAGCAGTTCTTC.

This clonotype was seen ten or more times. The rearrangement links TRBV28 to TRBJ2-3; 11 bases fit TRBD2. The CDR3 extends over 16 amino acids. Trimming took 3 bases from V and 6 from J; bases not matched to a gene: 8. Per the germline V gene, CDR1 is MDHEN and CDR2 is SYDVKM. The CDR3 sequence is CASSLVSGGARDTQYF. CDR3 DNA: TGTGCCAGCAGTTTGGTTAGCGGGGGGGCCAGGGATACGCAGTATTTT.

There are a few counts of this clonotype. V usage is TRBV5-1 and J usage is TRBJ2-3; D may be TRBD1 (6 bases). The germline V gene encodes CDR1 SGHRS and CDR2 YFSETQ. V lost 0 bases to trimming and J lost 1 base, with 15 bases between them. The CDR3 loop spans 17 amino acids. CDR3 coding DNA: TGCGCCAGCAGCTTGGATTGGGGGCCAGCTGGCACAGATACGCAGTATTTT. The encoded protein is CASSLDWGPAGTDTQYF. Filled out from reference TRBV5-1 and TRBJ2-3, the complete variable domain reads KAGVTQTPRYLIKTRGQQVTLSCSPISGHRSVSWYQQTPGQGLQFLFEYFSETQRNKGNFPGRFSGRQFSNSRSEMNVSTLELGDSALYLCASSLDWGPAGTDTQYFGPGTRLTVL.

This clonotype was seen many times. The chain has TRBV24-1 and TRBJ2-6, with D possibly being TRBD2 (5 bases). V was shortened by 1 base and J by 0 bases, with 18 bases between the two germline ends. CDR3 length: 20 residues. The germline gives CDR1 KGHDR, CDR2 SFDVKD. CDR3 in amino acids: CATSDFGSRAGFSGANVLTF. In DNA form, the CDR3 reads TGTGCCACCAGTGATTTTGGGAGCCGCGCCGGTTTCTCTGGGGCCAACGTCCTGACTTTC.

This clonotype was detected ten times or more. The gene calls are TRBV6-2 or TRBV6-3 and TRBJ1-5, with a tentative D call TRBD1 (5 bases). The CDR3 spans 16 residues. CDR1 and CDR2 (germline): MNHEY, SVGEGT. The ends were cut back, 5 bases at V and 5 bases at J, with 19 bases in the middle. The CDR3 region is CASSARQHRGYQPQHF. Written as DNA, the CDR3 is TGTGCCAGCAGTGCGCGACAGCACCGAGGTTATCAGCCCCAGCATTTT.